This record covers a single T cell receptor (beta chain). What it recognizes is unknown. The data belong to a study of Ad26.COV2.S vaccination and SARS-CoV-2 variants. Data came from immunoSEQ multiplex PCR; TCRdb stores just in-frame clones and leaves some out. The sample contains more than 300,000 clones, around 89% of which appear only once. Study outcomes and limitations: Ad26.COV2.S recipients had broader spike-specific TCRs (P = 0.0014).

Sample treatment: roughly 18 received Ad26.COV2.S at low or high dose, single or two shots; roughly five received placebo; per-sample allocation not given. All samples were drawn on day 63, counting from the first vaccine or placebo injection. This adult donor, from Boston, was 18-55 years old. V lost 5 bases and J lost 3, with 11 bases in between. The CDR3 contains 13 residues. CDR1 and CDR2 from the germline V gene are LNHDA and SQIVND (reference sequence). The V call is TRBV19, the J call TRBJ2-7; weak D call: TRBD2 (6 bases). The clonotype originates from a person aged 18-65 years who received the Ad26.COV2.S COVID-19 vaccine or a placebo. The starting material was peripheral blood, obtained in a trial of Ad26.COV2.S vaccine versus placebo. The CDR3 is CASSAGTVYEQYF. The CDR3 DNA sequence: TGTGCCAGTAGTGCCGGGACTGTCTACGAGCAGTACTTC.